What follows are 5 T cell receptor beta chains derived from one specimen sequenced in a study of Ad26.COV2.S vaccination and SARS-CoV-2 variants. Treatment specified: approximately 18 received Ad26.COV2.S at low or high dose, single or two shots; roughly 5 received placebo; per-sample allocation not given. Sampling was performed 63 days after the first vaccine or placebo injection. The protocol was immunoSEQ multiplex PCR, while the TCRdb copy is restricted to in-frame clones and leaves out a portion. The table has 200,000 to 300,000 clones, 70% to 90% seen once. Sequences were derived from peripheral blood, sampled in a trial of Ad26.COV2.S vaccine versus placebo. These receptors were taken from a person aged 18-60 years who received the Ad26.COV2.S COVID-19 vaccine or a placebo.

This chain connects TRBV7-8 to TRBJ1-3, with TRBD1 matching 7 bases. The J segment lost 0 bases and the V segment lost 4 bases, leaving 6 bases of the junction unmatched. Germline CDR1 reads SGHVS; CDR2 reads FQNEAQ. The CDR3 consists of 16 residues. The CDR3 sequence: CASSWSGQDSGNTIYF. DNA for the CDR3: TGTGCCAGCAGCTGGAGTGGACAGGACTCTGGAAACACCATATATTTT.

V is TRBV4-3 and J is TRBJ1-6; D gene uncertain. Germline V gene sequence: CDR1 LGHNA, CDR2 YSLEER. The germline V and J ends were trimmed by 0 bases and 10 bases, with 7 bases remaining between them. The CDR3 runs to 13 residues. The CDR3 sequence is CASSQEWASPLHF. The CDR3 nucleotides read TGCGCCAGCAGCCAAGAATGGGCATCACCCCTCCACTTT.

The chain carries TRBV7-2 and TRBJ2-3, with 13 bases that match TRBD2. J was trimmed by 3 bases and V by 5 bases; bases with no gene match: 5. This CDR3 contains 16 residues. In germline, CDR1 is SGHTA, CDR2 FQGNSA. The chain's CDR3 is CASSGGLAGVTDTQYF. As DNA, the CDR3 is TGTGCCAGCAGCGGAGGACTAGCGGGAGTAACAGATACGCAGTATTTT.

V is TRBV2 and J is TRBJ2-3; tentatively, D is TRBD2 (6 bases). The V end was cut by 3 bases, the J end by 2 bases, with 6 bases between. Germline CDR1 is SNHLY and CDR2 is FYNNEI. The CDR3 runs 13 residues. The DNA of the CDR3 is TGTGCCAGCAGTGAGCGGGACACAGATACGCAGTATTTT. As protein: CASSERDTDTQYF.

The CDR3 DNA follows: TGTGCCAGCAGCGCACAGTCGTCTCGCACAGATACGCAGTATTTT. Its translation: CASSAQSSRTDTQYF. The V gene is TRBV7-2, the J gene TRBJ2-3; D is unclear. The length of the CDR3 is 15 residues. V lost 5 bases and J lost 1, with 13 bases in between. CDR1 and CDR2 (germline): SGHTA, FQGNSA.